What follows are 7 T cell receptor beta chains derived from one specimen sequenced in a study of human thymus T cells. Sequencing was performed with immunoSEQ multiplex PCR; in TCRdb, only in-frame clones are kept and a portion is missing. This table holds 57,000 or so clones, around 94% found once. The sample comprised blood. The receptors here all came from a boy in the first two years of life with a congenital heart defect but otherwise immunologically healthy.

The genes are TRBV4-1 and TRBJ1-2, with unresolved D. This CDR3 spans 18 amino acids. Looked up from germline, CDR1 is MGHRA and CDR2 is YSYEKL. The germline V and J ends were trimmed by 2 bases and 1 base, with 20 bases remaining between them. CDR3: CASSQWPEAGRDNYGYTF. CDR3 in DNA: TGCGCCAGCAGCCAATGGCCCGAGGCGGGAAGGGATAACTATGGCTACACCTTC.

V and J are TRBV5-5 and TRBJ1-5, with D unclear. The V end lost 0 bases, the J end lost 7 bases, and 14 bases lay between the germline ends. The CDR3 covers 15 residues. Germline V gene data show CDR1 as SGHKS and CDR2 as YYEKEE (reference sequence). The CDR3 spells CASSLVPQREQPQHF. CDR3 coding DNA: TGTGCCAGCAGCTTGGTGCCACAGAGGGAGCAGCCCCAGCATTTT.

The chain joins TRBV7-6 to TRBJ2-7; D remains ambiguous. V was pared by 4 bases and J by 1 base, with 5 bases between. The CDR3 contains 12 residues. CDR1 is SGHVS and CDR2 is FNYEAQ in the germline V gene. The CDR3 DNA reads TGTGCCAGCAGCTCTTTTTCCTACGAGCAGTACTTC. Translated, it gives CASSSFSYEQYF.

The chain links TRBV7-2 to TRBJ2-4, with D tentatively TRBD1 (6 bases). The germline CDR1 and CDR2 sequences are SGHTA and FQGNSA. Trimming removed 5 bases at V and 8 bases at J, with 16 bases between. This CDR3 is built from 14 residues. For the CDR3, the DNA is TGTGCCAGCAGCGAACAGGGTCACCTCGACATTCAGTACTTC. Amino acid sequence: CASSEQGHLDIQYF.

The chain employs TRBV5-1 and TRBJ2-7; possible D gene TRBD1, 7 bases. V gave up 1 base and J gave up 2 bases, with 19 bases separating them. The CDR3 runs to 17 residues. The V gene's germline CDR1 is SGHRS and CDR2 YFSETQ. The CDR3, as DNA: TGCGCCAGCAGCTTGCGGAGGGGGCGGTGGGGAACCTACGAGCAGTACTTC. It codes for CASSLRRGRWGTYEQYF.

The V gene is TRBV9, the J gene TRBJ2-1; no reliable D call. CDR3 length: 15 amino acids. CDR1 is SGDLS, CDR2 YYNGEE, per germline. With 4 bases removed from V and 2 bases from J, the gap between germline ends came to 13 bases. The CDR3 coding sequence is TGTGCCAGCAGCCGTGGGTCACTTCCCTACAATGAGCAGTTCTTC. Protein product: CASSRGSLPYNEQFF.

J is TRBJ1-6 and V is TRBV4-2; TRBD1 is a possible D gene (6 bases). Trimming removed 1 base from V and 6 bases from J, with 13 bases in between. The CDR3 length is 16 residues. The germline V gene has CDR1 LGHNA and CDR2 YNFKEQ. As DNA, the CDR3 is TGTGCCAGCAGCCAAGTTGAGGACAGACGTAATTCACCCCTCCACTTT. It is translated as CASSQVEDRRNSPLHF.